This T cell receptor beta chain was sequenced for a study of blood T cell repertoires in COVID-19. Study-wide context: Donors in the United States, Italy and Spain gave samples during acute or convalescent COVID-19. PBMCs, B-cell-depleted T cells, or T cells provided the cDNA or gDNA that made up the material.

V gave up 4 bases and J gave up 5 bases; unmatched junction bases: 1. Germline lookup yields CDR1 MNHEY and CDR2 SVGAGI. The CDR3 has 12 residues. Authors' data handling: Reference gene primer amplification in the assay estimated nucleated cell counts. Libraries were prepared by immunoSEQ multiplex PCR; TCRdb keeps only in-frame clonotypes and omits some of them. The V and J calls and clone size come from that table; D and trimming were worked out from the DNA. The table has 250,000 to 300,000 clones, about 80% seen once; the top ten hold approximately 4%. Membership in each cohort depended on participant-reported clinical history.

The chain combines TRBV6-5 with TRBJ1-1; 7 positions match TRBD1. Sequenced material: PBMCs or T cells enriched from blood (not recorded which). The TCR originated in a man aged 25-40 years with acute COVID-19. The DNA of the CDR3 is TGTGCCAGCAGTTTACAGGGGACTGAAGCTTTCTTT. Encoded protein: CASSLQGTEAFF.